A selection of T cell receptor beta chains follows, all from one sample in a study of shared clonotypes between healthy human individuals. The data were produced by immunoSEQ multiplex PCR, yet TCRdb's version contains in-frame clones alone and is incomplete. The data hold about 2.1 million clones, with roughly 93% observed a single time. Sequenced material: naive CD8+ T cells from PBMCs. Every receptor here comes from a man between 18 and 35 years old in good health. Some clones in this sample may be carry-over from other donors' samples. CDR3s include the opening cysteine and the closing phenylalanine or tryptophan. D genes are given only for firm matches. Clone sizes are given selectively: once, few, many, or a class where the clone is expanded.

abundance	v_gene	j_gene	d_gene	CDR3aa	CDR3nt
NA	TRBV9	TRBJ2-7	TRBD2	CASSGKGLAGYEQYF	TGTGCCAGCAGCGGGAAAGGACTAGCGGGGTACGAGCAGTACTTC
NA	TRBV9	TRBJ2-7	TRBD2	CASSPTATSGRDYTYEQYF	TGTGCCAGCAGCCCGACGGCGACTAGCGGGAGGGATTATACCTACGAGCAGTACTTC
NA	TRBV15	TRBJ1-1	NA	CAERSTEAFF	TGTGCCGAAAGGAGCACTGAAGCTTTCTTT
NA	TRBV10-2	TRBJ2-7	TRBD1	CASSVLTGSYEQYF	TGCGCCAGCAGTGTTTTGACAGGGAGCTACGAGCAGTACTTC
NA	TRBV27	TRBJ2-5	TRBD2	CASSPGLAGFETQYF	TGTGCCAGCAGTCCAGGACTAGCGGGATTTGAGACCCAGTACTTC
NA	TRBV2	TRBJ1-2	TRBD1	CASSDLRQGAIYGYTF	TGTGCCAGCAGTGATTTGCGGCAGGGGGCTATCTATGGCTACACCTTC
NA	TRBV14	TRBJ2-7	NA	CASSLLAGSEQYF	TGTGCCAGCAGCTTGCTGGCAGGGTCCGAGCAGTACTTC
NA	TRBV4-1	TRBJ1-5	TRBD1	CASSQEEGASNQPQHF	TGCGCCAGCAGCCAAGAGGAGGGGGCTAGCAATCAGCCCCAGCATTTT
NA	TRBV7-8	TRBJ2-6	NA	CASTLMRGPPGSGANVLTF	TGTGCCAGCACTTTAATGAGAGGGCCCCCCGGCTCTGGGGCCAACGTCCTGACTTTC
NA	TRBV5-5	TRBJ2-7	NA	CASSPGTSSYEQYF	TGTGCCAGCAGCCCCGGGACATCTTCCTACGAGCAGTACTTC
NA	TRBV11-1	TRBJ1-2	NA	CASSLEGRNNGYTF	TGTGCCAGCAGCTTAGAAGGCAGAAACAATGGCTACACCTTC
NA	TRBV20-1	TRBJ2-7	NA	CSASGRGEQYF	TGCAGTGCTAGTGGTAGGGGCGAGCAGTACTTC
NA	TRBV10-1	TRBJ2-2	NA	CASKDKSNTGELFF	TGCGCCAGCAAGGACAAATCGAACACCGGGGAGCTGTTTTTT
NA	TRBV11-2	TRBJ2-1	NA	CASSPTWGRNEQFF	TGTGCCAGCAGCCCAACTTGGGGTCGCAATGAGCAGTTCTTC
NA	TRBV28	TRBJ2-7	NA	CASRTGTFSYEQYF	TGTGCCAGCAGAACCGGGACTTTCTCCTACGAGCAGTACTTC
NA	TRBV11-3	TRBJ2-1	NA	CASSLTPWSSYNEQFF	TGTGCCAGCAGCTTAACGCCGTGGAGCTCCTACAATGAGCAGTTCTTC
NA	TRBV5-1	TRBJ2-7	NA	CASTRGARDSYEQYF	TGCGCCAGCACCAGGGGGGCCAGAGATTCCTACGAGCAGTACTTC
NA	TRBV10-3	TRBJ2-2	NA	CAIGTPNTGELFF	TGTGCCATCGGGACCCCGAACACCGGGGAGCTGTTTTTT
NA	TRBV29-1	TRBJ2-7	NA	CSVEASGWGISEQYF	TGCAGCGTTGAAGCCTCGGGTTGGGGTATTAGCGAGCAGTACTTC
once	TRBV6-1	TRBJ2-1	TRBD1	CASSAPRGQGEQFF	TGTGCCAGCAGTGCTCCCAGGGGGCAGGGTGAGCAGTTCTTC
NA	TRBV19	TRBJ1-2	NA	CASSMNLGQALFNGYTF	TGTGCCAGTAGTATGAACCTTGGGCAGGCGCTTTTCAATGGCTACACCTTC
NA	TRBV4-3	TRBJ2-1	TRBD1	CASSPSPAGTANYNEQFF	TGCGCCAGCAGCCCCTCCCCGGCCGGGACAGCGAACTACAATGAGCAGTTCTTC
NA	TRBV27	TRBJ2-1	NA	CASSTLGASYNEQFF	TGTGCCAGCAGTACTCTTGGGGCCTCCTACAATGAGCAGTTCTTC
NA	TRBV7-3	TRBJ2-1	NA	CASSLNSLWGITNNEQFF	TGTGCCAGCAGCTTAAACTCCCTTTGGGGAATAACAAACAATGAGCAGTTCTTC
once	TRBV2	TRBJ1-5	NA	CASSDGSRGNQPQHF	TGTGCCAGCAGTGATGGCTCGAGGGGCAATCAGCCCCAGCATTTT
NA	TRBV9	TRBJ2-6	NA	CASSPIPGALSGANVLTF	TGTGCCAGCAGCCCCATTCCGGGTGCCCTATCTGGGGCCAACGTCCTGACTTTC
NA	TRBV19	TRBJ2-4	TRBD1	CASSTYLGQSPFGEKNIQYF	TGTGCCAGTAGTACATACCTGGGACAGTCCCCATTTGGGGAAAAAAACATTCAGTACTTC